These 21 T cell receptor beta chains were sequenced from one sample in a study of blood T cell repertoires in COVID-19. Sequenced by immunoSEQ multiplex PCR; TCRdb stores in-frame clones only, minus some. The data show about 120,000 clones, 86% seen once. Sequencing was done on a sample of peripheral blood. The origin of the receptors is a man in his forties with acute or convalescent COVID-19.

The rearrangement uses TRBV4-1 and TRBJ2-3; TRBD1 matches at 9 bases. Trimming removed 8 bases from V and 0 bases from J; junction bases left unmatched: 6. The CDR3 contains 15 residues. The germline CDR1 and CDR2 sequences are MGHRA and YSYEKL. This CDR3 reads CASSTGTGSTDTQYF. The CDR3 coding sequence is TGCGCCAGCTCAACCGGGACAGGGAGCACAGATACGCAGTATTTT.

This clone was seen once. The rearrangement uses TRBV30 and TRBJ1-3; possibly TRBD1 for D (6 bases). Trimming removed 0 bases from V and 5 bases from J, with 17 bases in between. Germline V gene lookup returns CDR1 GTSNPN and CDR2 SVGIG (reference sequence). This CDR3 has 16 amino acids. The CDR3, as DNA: TGTGCCTGGAGTGTCCTCCTGGACAGCACACGAAACACCATATATTTT. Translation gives CAWSVLLDSTRNTIYF.

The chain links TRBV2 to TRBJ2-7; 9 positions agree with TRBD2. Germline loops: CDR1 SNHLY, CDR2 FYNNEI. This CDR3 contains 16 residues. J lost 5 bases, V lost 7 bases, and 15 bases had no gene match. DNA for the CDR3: TGTGCCAGCATCTTTCAAGGCGGGAGGGCCCGAGACGAGCAGTACTTC. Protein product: CASIFQGGRARDEQYF.

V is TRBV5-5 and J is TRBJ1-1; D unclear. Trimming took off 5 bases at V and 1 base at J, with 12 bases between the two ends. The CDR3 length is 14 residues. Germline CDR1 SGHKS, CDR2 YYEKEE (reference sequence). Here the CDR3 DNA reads TGTGCCAGCAGAGACGACTTATGGAACACTGAAGCTTTCTTT. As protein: CASRDDLWNTEAFF.

CDR3 sequence: CASSLQGPNEQFF. CDR3 DNA: TGTGCCAGCAGCTTACAGGGGCCCAATGAGCAGTTCTTC. J is TRBJ2-1 and V is TRBV5-4, with 7 bases lining up with TRBD1. CDR1 is SGHNT and CDR2 is YYREEE in the germline V gene (reference sequence). Trimming at V came to 2 bases and at J to 6 bases, leaving 2 bases not matched to a gene. The length of the CDR3 is 13 residues.

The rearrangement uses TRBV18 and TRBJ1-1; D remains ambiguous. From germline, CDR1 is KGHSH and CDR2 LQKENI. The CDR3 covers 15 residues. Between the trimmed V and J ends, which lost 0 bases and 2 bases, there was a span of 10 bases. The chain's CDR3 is CASSPPAGLNTEAFF. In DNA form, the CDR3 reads TGTGCCAGCTCACCACCGGCAGGACTAAACACTGAAGCTTTCTTT.

The CDR3, as DNA: TGTGCCTGGGGGACAGGGGACAATCAGCCCCAGCATTTT. This codes for CAWGTGDNQPQHF. The chain carries TRBV30 and TRBJ1-5, with 10 nucleotides matching TRBD1. With 5 bases clipped from V and 3 bases from J, the junction kept 1 base outside the gene matches. CDR1 is GTSNPN, CDR2 SVGIG, per germline (reference sequence). This CDR3 has 13 residues.

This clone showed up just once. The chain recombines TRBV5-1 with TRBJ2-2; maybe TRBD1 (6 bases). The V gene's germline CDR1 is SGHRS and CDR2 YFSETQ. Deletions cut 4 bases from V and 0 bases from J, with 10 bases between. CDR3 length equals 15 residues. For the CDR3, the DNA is TGCGCCAGCAGCCGGGACACCGCGAACACCGGGGAGCTGTTTTTT. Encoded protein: CASSRDTANTGELFF.

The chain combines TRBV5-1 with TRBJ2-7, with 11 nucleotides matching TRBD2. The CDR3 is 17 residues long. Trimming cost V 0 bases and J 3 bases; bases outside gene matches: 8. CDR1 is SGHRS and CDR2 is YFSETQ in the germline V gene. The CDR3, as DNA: TGCGCCAGCAGCTTGGCTAGCGGGAGGCTCGGGGACTACGAGCAGTACTTC. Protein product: CASSLASGRLGDYEQYF. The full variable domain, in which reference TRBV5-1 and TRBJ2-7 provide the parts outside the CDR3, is KAGVTQTPRYLIKTRGQQVTLSCSPISGHRSVSWYQQTPGQGLQFLFEYFSETQRNKGNFPGRFSGRQFSNSRSEMNVSTLELGDSALYLCASSLASGRLGDYEQYFGPGTRLTVT.

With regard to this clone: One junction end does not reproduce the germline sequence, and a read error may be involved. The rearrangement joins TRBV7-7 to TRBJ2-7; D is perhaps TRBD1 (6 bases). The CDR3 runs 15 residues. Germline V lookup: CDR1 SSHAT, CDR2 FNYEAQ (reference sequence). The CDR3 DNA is TGTGCTAGCAGCTTATCGTTGGACAGCTCCTACGAGCAGTACTTC. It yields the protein CASSLSLDSSYEQYF.

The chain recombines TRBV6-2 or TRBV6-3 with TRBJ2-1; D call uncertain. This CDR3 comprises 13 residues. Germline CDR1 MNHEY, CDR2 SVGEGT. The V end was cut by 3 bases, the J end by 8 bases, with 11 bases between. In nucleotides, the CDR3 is TGTGCCAGCAGTTATGGGCTGTGGTATGAGCAGTTCTTC. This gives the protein CASSYGLWYEQFF.

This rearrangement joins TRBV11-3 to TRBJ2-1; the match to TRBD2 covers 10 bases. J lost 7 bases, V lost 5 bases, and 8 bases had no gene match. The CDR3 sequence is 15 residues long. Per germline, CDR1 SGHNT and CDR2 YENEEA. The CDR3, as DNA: TGTGCCAGCAGCCCAGCTAGCGGGAGTATGAATGAGCAGTTCTTC. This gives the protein CASSPASGSMNEQFF.

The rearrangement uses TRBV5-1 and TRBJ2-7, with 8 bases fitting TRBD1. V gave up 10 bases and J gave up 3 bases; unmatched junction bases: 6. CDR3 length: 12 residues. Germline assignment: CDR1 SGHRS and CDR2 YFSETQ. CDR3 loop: CAPARGHYEQYF. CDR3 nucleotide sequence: TGCGCCCCGGCCAGGGGGCACTACGAGCAGTACTTC.

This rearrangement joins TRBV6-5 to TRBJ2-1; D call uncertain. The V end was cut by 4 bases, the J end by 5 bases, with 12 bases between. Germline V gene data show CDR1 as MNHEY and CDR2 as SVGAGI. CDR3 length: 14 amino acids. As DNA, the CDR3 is TGTGCCAGCAGTTCCGAGGCCACGAACAATGAGCAGTTCTTC. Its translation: CASSSEATNNEQFF.

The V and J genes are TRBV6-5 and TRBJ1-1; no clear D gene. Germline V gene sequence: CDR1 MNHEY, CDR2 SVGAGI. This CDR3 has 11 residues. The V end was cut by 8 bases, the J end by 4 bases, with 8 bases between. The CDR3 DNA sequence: TGTGCCAGCTTGAGGATCACTGAAGCTTTCTTT. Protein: CASLRITEAFF.

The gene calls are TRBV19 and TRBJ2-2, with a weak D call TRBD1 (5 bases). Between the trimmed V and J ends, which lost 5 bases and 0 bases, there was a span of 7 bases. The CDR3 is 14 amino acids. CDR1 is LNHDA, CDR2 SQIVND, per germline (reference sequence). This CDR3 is CASSFRANTGELFF. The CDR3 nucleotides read TGTGCCAGTAGTTTCAGGGCGAACACCGGGGAGCTGTTTTTT.

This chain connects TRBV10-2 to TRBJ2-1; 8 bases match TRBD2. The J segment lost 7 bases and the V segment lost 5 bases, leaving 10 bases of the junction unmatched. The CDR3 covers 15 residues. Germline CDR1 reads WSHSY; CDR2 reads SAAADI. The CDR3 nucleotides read TGCGCCAGCAGTTCTTTAGCGGGACCGAGGAATGAGCAGTTCTTC. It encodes CASSSLAGPRNEQFF.

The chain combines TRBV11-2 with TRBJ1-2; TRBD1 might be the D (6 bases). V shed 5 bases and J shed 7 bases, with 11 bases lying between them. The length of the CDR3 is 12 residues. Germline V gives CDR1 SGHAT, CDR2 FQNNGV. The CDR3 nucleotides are TGTGCCAGCAGCAGAACAGGGCCTGGCTACACCTTC. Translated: CASSRTGPGYTF. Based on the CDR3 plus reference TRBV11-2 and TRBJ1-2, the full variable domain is EAGVAQSPRYKIIEKRQSVAFWCNPISGHATLYWYQQILGQGPKLLIQFQNNGVVDDSQLPKDRFSAERLKGVDSTLKIQPAKLEDSAVYLCASSRTGPGYTFGSGTRLTVV.

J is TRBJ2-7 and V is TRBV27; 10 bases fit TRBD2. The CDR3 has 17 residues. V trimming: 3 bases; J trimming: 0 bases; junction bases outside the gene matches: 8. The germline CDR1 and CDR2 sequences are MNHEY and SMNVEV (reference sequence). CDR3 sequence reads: CASSFGSGGHYSYEQYF. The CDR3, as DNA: TGTGCCAGCAGTTTCGGTAGCGGGGGGCACTACTCCTACGAGCAGTACTTC.

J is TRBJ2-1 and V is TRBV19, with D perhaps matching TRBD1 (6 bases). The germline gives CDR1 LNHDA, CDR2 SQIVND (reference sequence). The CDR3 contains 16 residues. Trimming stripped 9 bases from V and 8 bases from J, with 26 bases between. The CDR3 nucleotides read TGTGCCAGCCGCCAGTCCGGGGACACACTAAGGGATGAGCAGTTCTTC. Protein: CASRQSGDTLRDEQFF. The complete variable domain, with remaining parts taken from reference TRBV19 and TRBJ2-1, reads DGGITQSPKYLFRKEGQNVTLSCEQNLNHDAMYWYRQDPGQGLRLIYYSQIVNDFQKGDIAEGYSVSREKKESFPLTVTSAQKNPTAFYLCASRQSGDTLRDEQFFGPGTRLTVL.

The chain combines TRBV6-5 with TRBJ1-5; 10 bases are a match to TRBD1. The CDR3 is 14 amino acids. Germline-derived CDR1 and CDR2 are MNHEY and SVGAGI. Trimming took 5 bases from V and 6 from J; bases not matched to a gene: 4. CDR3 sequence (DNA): TGTGCCAGCAGTCGACAGGGGGCCGGTCAGCCCCAGCATTTT. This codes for CASSRQGAGQPQHF.